These T cell receptor beta chains were read from a single sample in a study of cytomegalovirus exposure and HLA in healthy donors. Sequencing was performed with immunoSEQ multiplex PCR; in TCRdb, only in-frame clones are kept and a portion is missing. The repertoire holds approximately 110,000 clones, with about 81% as singletons. Material: PBMCs. The origin of the receptors is a woman in her twenties or thirties in good health and CMV-seronegative. CDR3s include the opening cysteine and the closing phenylalanine or tryptophan. The D gene is left open where the match is weak. Clone size is stated in some rows and not others, as once, few, many or a class when expanded.

J: TRBJ1-5; size: .; length: 17; V: TRBV5-5; D: .; DNA: TGTGCCAGCAGCTTTTTCCCCAGGGATTATAGCAATCAGCCCCAGCATTTT; CDR3: CASSFFPRDYSNQPQHF
J: TRBJ1-2; size: .; length: 14; V: TRBV6-1; D: TRBD1; DNA: TGTGCCCACTACGACGGACAGGGGGCCGATGGCTACACCTTC; CDR3: CAHYDGQGADGYTF
J: TRBJ2-7; size: few; length: 15; V: TRBV25-1; D: TRBD1; DNA: TGTGCCAGCAGTGACCGGGACAGAGGCTCCTACGAGCAGTACTTC; CDR3: CASSDRDRGSYEQYF
J: TRBJ2-2; size: .; length: 15; V: TRBV7-3; D: .; DNA: TGTGCCAGCAGCCCCGGGGGGACAGGCACCGGGGAGCTGTTTTTT; CDR3: CASSPGGTGTGELFF
J: TRBJ1-1; size: .; length: 14; V: TRBV7-2; D: TRBD1; DNA: TGTGCCAGCAGCACCCAGACAGGGAGCACTGAAGCTTTCTTT; CDR3: CASSTQTGSTEAFF
J: TRBJ2-7; size: .; length: 15; V: TRBV5-4; D: TRBD2; DNA: TGTGCCAGCAGCCCGACTAGCGGGAATACCTACGAGCAGTACTTC; CDR3: CASSPTSGNTYEQYF
J: TRBJ2-5; size: .; length: 16; V: TRBV30; D: TRBD2; DNA: TGTGCCTGGAGGGATTTTAGCGGGAGGGCCGGGGAGACCCAGTACTTC; CDR3: CAWRDFSGRAGETQYF
J: TRBJ1-1; size: .; length: 14; V: TRBV29-1; D: .; DNA: TGCAGCGTTGTTCCGTGGGGCGGTAACACTGAAGCTTTCTTT; CDR3: CSVVPWGGNTEAFF
J: TRBJ1-2; size: .; length: 15; V: TRBV5-6; D: .; DNA: TGTGCCAGCGGGCCCGGGACATTTGTTTCTGAGGGCTACACCTTC; CDR3: CASGPGTFVSEGYTF
J: TRBJ2-1; size: .; length: 16; V: TRBV30; D: TRBD2; DNA: TGTGCCTGGAGTGATAGCGGGAGGGGGGGTTACAATGAGCAGTTCTTC; CDR3: CAWSDSGRGGYNEQFF
J: TRBJ2-3; size: once; length: 17; V: TRBV19; D: TRBD2; DNA: TGTGCCAGCCTCGGCGGCGGACTAGCGGGGTACACAGATACGCAGTATTTT; CDR3: CASLGGGLAGYTDTQYF
J: TRBJ2-3; size: medium-sized; length: 15; V: TRBV5-4; D: TRBD1; DNA: TGTGCCAGCAGCTTGGCACAGGGGAGCACAGATACGCAGTATTTT; CDR3: CASSLAQGSTDTQYF